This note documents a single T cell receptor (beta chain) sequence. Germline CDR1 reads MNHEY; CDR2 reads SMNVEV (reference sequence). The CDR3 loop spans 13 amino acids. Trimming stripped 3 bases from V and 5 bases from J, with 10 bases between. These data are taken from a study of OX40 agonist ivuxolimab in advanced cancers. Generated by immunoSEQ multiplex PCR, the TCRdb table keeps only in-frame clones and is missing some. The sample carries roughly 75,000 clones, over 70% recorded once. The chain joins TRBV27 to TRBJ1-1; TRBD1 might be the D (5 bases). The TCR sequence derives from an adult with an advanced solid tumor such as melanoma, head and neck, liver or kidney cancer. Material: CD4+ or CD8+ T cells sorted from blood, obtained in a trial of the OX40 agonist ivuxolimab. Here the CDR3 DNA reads TGTGCCAGCAGTTTTAGGGGAGAAACTGAAGCTTTCTTT. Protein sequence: CASSFRGETEAFF.